The 19 T cell receptor beta chains in this list originate from one sample, sequenced in a study of cytomegalovirus exposure and HLA in healthy donors. It was with 60 Vbeta and 13 Jbeta primers that the PCR ran. The data were produced by immunoSEQ multiplex PCR, yet TCRdb's version contains in-frame clones alone and is incomplete. This repertoire shows around 100,000 clones, roughly 83% found once; its top ten account for under 3%. The specimen was PBMCs. The origin of the receptors is a woman younger than 35 in good health and CMV-seropositive.

This chain's CDR3 is CASSLAAGGETGELFF. CDR3 bases: TGCGCCAGCAGCTTGGCGGCGGGAGGAGAAACCGGGGAGCTGTTTTTT. The chain carries TRBV5-1 and TRBJ2-2; 8 bases are a match to TRBD2. The CDR3 length is 16 residues. The germline V gene encodes CDR1 SGHRS and CDR2 YFSETQ. V shed 0 bases, J shed 5 bases, and the junction held 6 bases outside the gene matches. The full variable domain, in which reference TRBV5-1 and TRBJ2-2 provide the parts outside the CDR3, is KAGVTQTPRYLIKTRGQQVTLSCSPISGHRSVSWYQQTPGQGLQFLFEYFSETQRNKGNFPGRFSGRQFSNSRSEMNVSTLELGDSALYLCASSLAAGGETGELFFGEGSRLTVL.

The chain's CDR3 is CASSGERAYEQYF. In DNA, the CDR3 is TGTGCCAGCAGCGGGGAGAGAGCCTACGAGCAGTACTTC. The gene calls are TRBV2 and TRBJ2-7, with D perhaps matching TRBD2 (5 bases). This CDR3 comprises 13 residues. The germline CDR1 and CDR2 sequences are SNHLY and FYNNEI. V lost 6 bases and J lost 2, with 11 bases in between.

Written as DNA, the CDR3 is TGTGCCAGCAGCCCGGAGCGGATTCAGCCCCAGCATTTT. The encoded protein is CASSPERIQPQHF. V is TRBV7-8 and J is TRBJ1-5, with D hard to call. V lost 5 bases, J lost 6 bases, and 11 bases lay in between. CDR3 size: 13 residues. Germline-derived CDR1 and CDR2 are SGHVS and FQNEAQ.

The V gene is TRBV18, the J gene TRBJ2-7; 7 bases fit TRBD1. V lost 1 base to trimming and J lost 7 bases; unmatched junction nucleotides: 4. This CDR3 region has 13 residues. Germline V gene lookup returns CDR1 KGHSH and CDR2 LQKENI. The CDR3 loop reads CASSPQGAGEQYF. CDR3 DNA: TGTGCCAGCTCACCACAGGGGGCGGGTGAGCAGTACTTC.

This clone has more than one count but fewer than ten. The chain combines TRBV27 with TRBJ1-2; 10 bases align to TRBD1. The V gene's germline CDR1 is MNHEY and CDR2 SMNVEV (reference sequence). The CDR3 runs 13 residues. J was trimmed by 6 bases and V by 3 bases; bases with no gene match: 1. As DNA, the CDR3 is TGTGCCAGCAGTTTCGGGACAGGGGATGGCTACACCTTC. Its translation is CASSFGTGDGYTF.

This clone occurred a few times. Additional DNA sequences in this sample encode the identical CDR3. The gene calls are TRBV5-4 and TRBJ1-3; D may be TRBD1 (6 bases). The CDR3 has 14 residues. Germline values: CDR1 SGHNT, CDR2 YYREEE (reference sequence). V lost 0 bases and J lost 2, with 6 bases in between. CDR3 protein: CASSLDRAGNTIYF. The DNA for the CDR3 is TGTGCCAGCAGCTTGGACAGGGCTGGAAACACCATATATTTT.

CDR3 nucleotide sequence: TGTGCCAGCAGCCAAGATACGGGGACTGAAGCTTTCTTT. Amino acids: CASSQDTGTEAFF. The chain carries TRBV14 and TRBJ1-1; no firm D call. Trimming left V 0 bases short and J 5 bases short, with 7 bases between. CDR1 is SGHDN, CDR2 FVKESK, per germline. The CDR3 has 13 amino acids.

This clone was observed once. The rearrangement joins TRBV7-9 to TRBJ1-1; 7 bases match TRBD1. Trimming removed 5 bases from V and 0 bases from J; junction bases left unmatched: 9. Germline values: CDR1 SEHNR, CDR2 FQNEAQ (reference sequence). The CDR3 spans 16 residues. CDR3 loop: CASSPTKGAMNTEAFF. The CDR3 DNA sequence: TGTGCCAGCAGCCCAACCAAGGGGGCGATGAACACTGAAGCTTTCTTT. Full variable domain (rest looked up from reference TRBV7-9 and TRBJ1-1): DTGVSQNPRHKITKRGQNVTFRCDPISEHNRLYWYRQTLGQGPEFLTYFQNEAQLEKSRLLSDRFSAERPKGSFSTLEIQRTEQGDSAMYLCASSPTKGAMNTEAFFGQGTRLTVV.

This chain uses TRBV25-1 with TRBJ2-5, with a tentative D call TRBD1 (6 bases). Trimming took 3 bases from V and 1 from J, leaving 9 bases between them. The CDR3 contains 14 residues. The germline CDR1 and CDR2 sequences are MGHDK and SYGVNS. The CDR3 region is CASSEQDSQETQYF. The CDR3 DNA reads TGTGCCAGCAGTGAGCAGGACAGCCAAGAGACCCAGTACTTC.

The rearrangement uses TRBV4-1 and TRBJ2-1; 13 bases are shared with TRBD2. The CDR3 loop spans 17 amino acids. Unmatched junction bases numbered 14, after V lost 6 bases and J lost 9 bases. In germline, CDR1 is MGHRA, CDR2 YSYEKL. The DNA of the CDR3 is TGCGCCAGCAGATTGGGGACTAGCGGGAACGAGGGGATTGAGCAGTTCTTC. The encoded protein is CASRLGTSGNEGIEQFF.

This clone was recorded once. One junction end does not reproduce the germline sequence, and a read error may be involved. The chain has TRBV6-1 and TRBJ2-7; D remains unclear. Looked up from germline, CDR1 is MNHNS and CDR2 is SASEGT. There are 16 residues in the CDR3. The CDR3, as DNA: TGTGCCATCAGTGCCTATAACCCGGAGAGCTCCTACGAGCAGTACTTC. Amino acids: CAISAYNPESSYEQYF.

The rearrangement links TRBV2 to TRBJ1-1; D gene uncertain. V gave up 2 bases and J gave up 1 base, with 8 bases separating them. Germline lookup yields CDR1 SNHLY and CDR2 FYNNEI. CDR3 length: 14 residues. CDR3 loop: CASSEYPTNTEAFF. Written as DNA, the CDR3 is TGTGCCAGCAGTGAATACCCTACGAACACTGAAGCTTTCTTT.

The chain carries TRBV10-1 and TRBJ1-1; 8 bases are a match to TRBD1. Germline loops: CDR1 WNHNN, CDR2 SYGVQD (reference sequence). CDR3 length: 15 amino acids. V lost 3 bases and J lost 0; bases outside the gene matches: 3. The CDR3 spells CASSEKTGVNTEAFF. The CDR3 coding sequence is TGCGCCAGCAGTGAAAAGACAGGGGTGAACACTGAAGCTTTCTTT.

The chain has TRBV6-6 and TRBJ2-7; weak D call: TRBD1 (6 bases). This CDR3 region has 15 residues. Trimming removed 2 bases at V and 3 bases at J, with 14 bases between. Germline V gene sequence: CDR1 MNHNY, CDR2 SVGAGI (reference sequence). DNA for the CDR3: TGTGCCAGCAGTTACGTCATGGGGGCCATCTACGAGCAGTACTTC. As protein: CASSYVMGAIYEQYF.

The CDR3 nucleotides are TGTGCCAGCAGAACAGGCGTATCTGGAAACACCATATATTTT. It yields the protein CASRTGVSGNTIYF. The J gene is TRBJ1-3, the V gene TRBV2; D perhaps matches TRBD1 (5 bases). Germline V gene lookup returns CDR1 SNHLY and CDR2 FYNNEI. V lost 6 bases, J lost 1 base, and 10 bases lay in between. This CDR3 has 14 residues.

The chain links TRBV28 to TRBJ2-1; 10 bases agree with TRBD2. There are 15 residues in the CDR3. Germline values: CDR1 MDHEN, CDR2 SYDVKM. V dropped 8 bases and J dropped 4; count of bases not matched to a gene: 8. DNA for the CDR3: TGTGCCAGCCTCATTACTAGCGGGGATTACAATGAGCAGTTCTTC. Amino acid sequence: CASLITSGDYNEQFF.

The chain employs TRBV18 and TRBJ1-3; D is unresolved. V dropped 2 bases and J dropped 0 bases, with 17 bases sitting between them. The CDR3 is 18 residues long. Germline V gives CDR1 KGHSH, CDR2 LQKENI. CDR3 protein: CASSPTAVLSVSGNTIYF. CDR3 coding DNA: TGTGCCAGCTCACCAACGGCAGTACTAAGCGTCTCTGGAAACACCATATATTTT.

This clone was counted once. The chain's CDR3 is CASSQLEDGYTF. CDR3 DNA sequence: TGTGCCAGCAGCCAGCTTGAGGATGGCTACACCTTC. The rearrangement joins TRBV11-2 to TRBJ1-2; D ambiguous. The CDR3 has 12 amino acids. CDR1 and CDR2 from the germline V gene are SGHAT and FQNNGV. The V and J ends lost 5 bases and 6 bases respectively, with 10 bases between them.

The rearrangement uses TRBV30 and TRBJ2-5, with TRBD2 as a possible D gene (5 bases). The assigned J gene may be wrong: the sequence end matches TRBJ2-7 better. CDR1 is GTSNPN and CDR2 is SVGIG in the germline V gene (reference sequence). This CDR3 contains 11 residues. CDR3 in DNA: TGTGCCTGGAGTGCGGGGTACGAGCAGTACTTC. Protein sequence: CAWSAGYEQYF.